The 20 T cell receptor beta chains in this list originate from one sample, sequenced in a study of OX40 agonist ivuxolimab in advanced cancers. TCRdb keeps only in-frame clones here, not all; method: immunoSEQ multiplex PCR. The sample carries about 78,000 clones, 84% recorded once. The material sequenced was CD4+ or CD8+ T cells sorted from blood, taken in a trial of the OX40 agonist ivuxolimab. The origin of the receptors is an adult with an advanced solid tumor such as melanoma, head and neck, liver or kidney cancer.

This chain uses TRBV19 with TRBJ1-2; D possibly corresponds to TRBD1 (6 bases). The CDR3 runs 16 residues. V was shortened by 5 bases and J by 2 bases, with 18 bases between the two germline ends. Germline V gene data show CDR1 as LNHDA and CDR2 as SQIVND (reference sequence). The CDR3 sequence is CASSPNWGQANYGYTF. The DNA for the CDR3 is TGTGCCAGTAGTCCCAACTGGGGGCAGGCCAACTATGGCTACACCTTC.

The J gene is TRBJ2-3, the V gene TRBV5-4; tentatively, D is TRBD1 or TRBD2 (5 bases each). CDR1 is SGHNT and CDR2 is YYREEE in the germline V gene (reference sequence). V was clipped by 0 bases and J by 1 base, with 15 bases between them. This CDR3 region has 17 residues. This CDR3 is CASSLGGTRTGTDTQYF. For the CDR3, the DNA is TGTGCCAGCAGCTTGGGGGGGACCCGCACAGGCACAGATACGCAGTATTTT.

This chain connects TRBV6-1 to TRBJ2-1, with a tentative D call TRBD1 (6 bases). The germline gives CDR1 MNHNS, CDR2 SASEGT. Trimming left V 7 bases short and J 5 bases short, with 18 bases between. This CDR3 contains 15 residues. The CDR3: CASKTTGFTHNEQFF. The DNA of the CDR3 is TGTGCCAGCAAAACAACAGGGTTTACGCACAATGAGCAGTTCTTC.

V and J are TRBV5-8 and TRBJ2-7; 9 positions match TRBD1. V shed 6 bases, J shed 3 bases, and the junction held 16 bases outside the gene matches. The germline V gene encodes CDR1 SGHTS and CDR2 YDEGEE. The CDR3 length is 17 residues. CDR3 DNA sequence: TGTGCCAGCATCTACACCCAGGGGACAGGGAATTACTACGAGCAGTACGTC. This codes for CASIYTQGTGNYYEQYV.

The rearrangement links TRBV7-9 to TRBJ2-1, with 8 bases fitting TRBD2. The CDR3 spans 13 residues. The V and J ends lost 5 bases and 8 bases, in that order; junction bases with no gene match: 5. Germline CDR1 reads SEHNR; CDR2 reads FQNEAQ (reference sequence). CDR3 protein: CASSPTSGDEQFF. DNA of the CDR3: TGTGCCAGCAGCCCTACTAGCGGAGATGAGCAGTTCTTC. Complete variable domain (other parts from reference TRBV7-9 and TRBJ2-1): DTGVSQNPRHKITKRGQNVTFRCDPISEHNRLYWYRQTLGQGPEFLTYFQNEAQLEKSRLLSDRFSAERPKGSFSTLEIQRTEQGDSAMYLCASSPTSGDEQFFGPGTRLTVL.

The chain uses TRBV11-2 and TRBJ2-3; perhaps TRBD2 as D (6 bases). V was pared by 7 bases and J by 9 bases, with 17 bases between. Germline CDR1 reads SGHAT; CDR2 reads FQNNGV. The length of the CDR3 is 13 residues. The CDR3 DNA reads as TGTGCCAGCAACTGGCCCGGTGCGGGGACGCAGTATTTT. Translated: CASNWPGAGTQYF.

V and J are TRBV6-6 and TRBJ1-1, with TRBD1 matching 10 bases. Germline values: CDR1 MNHNY, CDR2 SVGAGI (reference sequence). Trimming cost V 6 bases and J 0 bases; bases outside gene matches: 7. The CDR3 has 16 amino acids. CDR3 in amino acids: CASRRQGASVNTEAFF. As DNA, the CDR3 is TGTGCCAGCAGAAGACAGGGGGCGAGTGTGAACACTGAAGCTTTCTTT.

The chain has TRBV10-3 and TRBJ2-3; D is unclear. Germline CDR1 is ENHRY and CDR2 is SYGVKD. This CDR3 contains 13 residues. V dropped 8 bases and J dropped 0 bases, with 9 bases sitting between them. The CDR3 DNA follows: TGTGCCATCCTTATCGACAGCACAGATACGCAGTATTTT. This sequence encodes CAILIDSTDTQYF.

The rearrangement links TRBV7-2 to TRBJ1-2; D possibly corresponds to TRBD1 (5 bases). The germline V gene encodes CDR1 SGHTA and CDR2 FQGNSA. Trimming removed 5 bases from V and 1 base from J, with 8 bases in between. CDR3 length equals 13 residues. The CDR3 protein is CASSPGVNYGYTF. In nucleotides, the CDR3 is TGTGCCAGCAGCCCGGGGGTTAACTATGGCTACACCTTC.

The chain carries TRBV28 and TRBJ1-2; the D is unclear. This CDR3 spans 14 amino acids. CDR1 and CDR2 from the germline V gene are MDHEN and SYDVKM. Trimming removed 3 bases at V and 4 bases at J, with 12 bases between. Here the CDR3 reads CASSFTGLGYGYTF. The CDR3 DNA is TGTGCCAGCAGTTTCACCGGGTTGGGCTATGGCTACACCTTC.

This chain uses TRBV5-1 with TRBJ2-3; a possible D gene is TRBD1 (5 bases). The V gene lost 0 bases and the J gene lost 3 bases, with 11 bases spanning the gap. CDR1 is SGHRS and CDR2 is YFSETQ in the germline V gene. The CDR3 is 15 residues long. The CDR3 DNA is TGCGCCAGCAGCTTGGTAACAGGAGAGACAGATACGCAGTATTTT. Translating gives CASSLVTGETDTQYF.

This chain joins TRBV28 and TRBJ1-5; D unclear. The CDR3 length is 15 residues. Germline V lookup: CDR1 MDHEN, CDR2 SYDVKM. Between the trimmed V and J ends, which lost 1 base and 2 bases, there was a span of 9 bases. The CDR3 loop is CASSLSTTGNQPQHF. The CDR3 bases are TGTGCCAGCAGTTTATCTACAACGGGCAATCAGCCCCAGCATTTT.

J is TRBJ2-5 and V is TRBV5-4; 12 nucleotides match TRBD2. Trimming took 0 bases from V and 5 from J; bases not matched to a gene: 14. The germline gives CDR1 SGHNT, CDR2 YYREEE (reference sequence). CDR3 length: 19 amino acids. The CDR3 sequence is CASSLELAGGTSLWETQYF. The CDR3 DNA reads as TGTGCCAGCAGCTTGGAACTAGCGGGAGGAACGAGCCTATGGGAGACCCAGTACTTC.

This clone has just one count. This rearrangement joins TRBV4-2 to TRBJ1-5; D gene ambiguous. V was trimmed by 3 bases and J by 0 bases, leaving 9 bases between them. Germline-derived CDR1 and CDR2 are LGHNA and YNFKEQ. CDR3 length: 15 residues. CDR3: CASSHAPYSNQPQHF. The CDR3 DNA reads TGTGCCAGCAGCCATGCACCCTATAGCAATCAGCCCCAGCATTTT.

The chain recombines TRBV18 with TRBJ1-2; 7 nucleotides line up with TRBD1. Germline CDR1 KGHSH, CDR2 LQKENI. The CDR3 length is 15 residues. V trimming: 0 bases; J trimming: 7 bases; junction bases outside the gene matches: 8. The CDR3, as DNA: TGTGCCAGCTCACCACCTAATGACAGGGTTTCTGGCTACACCTTC. This translates into CASSPPNDRVSGYTF.

This rearrangement joins TRBV28 to TRBJ2-7; D is unclear. V was cut by 3 bases and J by 9 bases, with 18 bases left in between. Germline CDR1 and CDR2: MDHEN and SYDVKM. The CDR3 spans 14 residues. The CDR3 loop reads CASSLSKTMRVQYV. In DNA, the CDR3 is TGTGCCAGCAGTTTGAGTAAGACCATGCGAGTGCAGTACGTC.

This chain uses TRBV9 with TRBJ2-1; a possible D gene is TRBD1 (6 bases). The CDR3 contains 14 residues. V shed 6 bases and J shed 8 bases, with 18 bases lying between them. Germline V gene lookup returns CDR1 SGDLS and CDR2 YYNGEE. The CDR3 DNA follows: TGTGCCAGCAAACCGTCGCTGGACAGCCATGAGCAGTTCTTC. This translates into CASKPSLDSHEQFF.

The rearrangement joins TRBV4-2 to TRBJ1-1; possible D gene TRBD1, 6 bases. V was trimmed by 6 bases and J by 6 bases, leaving 11 bases between them. This CDR3 comprises 12 residues. CDR1 and CDR2 from the germline V gene are LGHNA and YNFKEQ. The CDR3 DNA is TGTGCCAGCAGACTTACAGGGTCTGAAGCTTTCTTT. Protein product: CASRLTGSEAFF.

This clone was detected a few times. The V and J genes are TRBV5-4 and TRBJ2-2, with TRBD1 identical over 8 bases. After removal of 6 bases from V and 4 bases from J, the junction contained 8 bases not matched to a gene. The CDR3 loop spans 15 amino acids. Per germline, CDR1 SGHNT and CDR2 YYREEE (reference sequence). The CDR3 DNA sequence: TGTGCCAGCACCCTGGACAGGGTTGGCACCGGGGAGCTGTTTTTT. Protein: CASTLDRVGTGELFF.

The chain has TRBV7-9 and TRBJ2-3; perhaps TRBD1 as D (5 bases). V lost 2 bases to trimming and J lost 3 bases, with 6 bases between them. The CDR3 spans 13 residues. Looked up from germline, CDR1 is SEHNR and CDR2 is FQNEAQ (reference sequence). The DNA of the CDR3 is TGTGCCAGCAGCTTAACAGGTACAGATACGCAGTATTTT. It specifies CASSLTGTDTQYF.